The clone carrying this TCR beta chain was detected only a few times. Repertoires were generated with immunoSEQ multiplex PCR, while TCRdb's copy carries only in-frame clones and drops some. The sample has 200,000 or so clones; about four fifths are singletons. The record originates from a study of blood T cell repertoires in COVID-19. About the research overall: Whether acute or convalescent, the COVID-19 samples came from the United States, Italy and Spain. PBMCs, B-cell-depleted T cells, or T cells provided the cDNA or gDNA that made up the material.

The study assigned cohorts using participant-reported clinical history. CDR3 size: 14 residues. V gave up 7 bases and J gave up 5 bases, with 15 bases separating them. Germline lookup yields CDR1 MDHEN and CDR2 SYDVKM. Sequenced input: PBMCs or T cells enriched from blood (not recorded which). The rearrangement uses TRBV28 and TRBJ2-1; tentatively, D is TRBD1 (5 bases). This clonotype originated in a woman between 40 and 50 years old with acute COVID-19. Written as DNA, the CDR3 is TGTGCCAGCAAGGGCCCACTGGGGCACAATGAGCAGTTCTTC. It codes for CASKGPLGHNEQFF.